Each of the 21 T cell receptor beta chains below was sequenced from the same sample in a study of Japanese encephalitis immunity and Zika vaccine responses. TCRdb analysed the 5' RACE reads with MiXCR anew, one entry per CDR3 protein. The sample has approximately 200 distinct CDR3 sequences; 0.93% are singletons. For about six days, PBMCs labeled with CFSE were cultured with peptide pools at approximately 1 ug/mL each. Proliferating CD4 T cells were sorted unfixed as live CD56-CD19-CD16-CD3+CD4+ CFSE-low cells. The sample in question was antigen-activated CD4+ T cells from blood, cultured, obtained during a Zika inactivated vaccine study. These receptors originate from an adult woman who received an inactivated Zika virus vaccine.

The chain uses TRBV30 and TRBJ1-6, with a possible D match to TRBD1 (5 bases). This CDR3 has 13 amino acids. CDR1 and CDR2 from the germline V gene are GTSNPN and SVGIG (reference sequence). This CDR3 is CVARAGSHSPLHF. The CDR3 coding sequence is TGTGTCGCGAGAGCAGGGTCGCATTCACCCCTCCACTTT.

In this sample, this clonotype is medium-sized. DNA for the CDR3: TGTGCCACCAGCAGAGACCTTACCCAGTACTTC. It encodes CATSRDLTQYF. The V gene is TRBV15, the J gene TRBJ2-5; no clear D gene. Trimming removed 0 bases at V and 8 bases at J, with 4 bases between. Germline assignment: CDR1 LNHNV and CDR2 YYDKDF (reference sequence). The length of the CDR3 is 11 residues.

By share, this clonotype ranks as hyperexpanded (1% or more). The rearrangement links TRBV12-3 or TRBV12-4 to TRBJ2-7, with 11 bases identical to TRBD2. J was trimmed by 8 bases and V by 3 bases; bases with no gene match: 9. This CDR3 has 15 residues. The CDR3, as DNA: TGTGCCAGCAGTTTTTCTACTAGCGGGAGTGTTAAGCAGTACTTC. This gives the protein CASSFSTSGSVKQYF.

By sample fraction, this clonotype is large. The chain has TRBV28 and TRBJ2-7; no clear D gene. The CDR3 sequence is 11 residues long. Germline CDR1 and CDR2: MDHEN and SYDVKM. Trimming shortened V by 7 bases and J by 3 bases, and 7 bases separated the two germline ends. CDR3 region: CASKENYEQYF. For the CDR3, the DNA is TGTGCCAGCAAAGAAAACTACGAGCAGTACTTC.

This clonotype is termed medium-sized. This CDR3 reads CASSLSPWGTQYF. DNA for the CDR3: TGTGCCAGCAGTCTCTCCCCCTGGGGTACGCAGTATTTT. The rearrangement links TRBV12-3 or TRBV12-4 to TRBJ2-3; D not resolved. Trimming took off 5 bases at V and 8 bases at J, with 14 bases between the two ends. This CDR3 is built from 13 residues.

In the case of this clonotype: A much larger clone differs from this one at a single base, so this may be a read error. This chain uses TRBV2 with TRBJ2-6; TRBD2 might be the D (5 bases). Germline V gene lookup returns CDR1 SNHLY and CDR2 FYNNEI. V was clipped by 7 bases and J by 2 bases, with 9 bases between them. The CDR3 runs to 14 residues. The chain's CDR3 is CASTSGAGANVLTF. The CDR3 DNA follows: TGTGCCAGCACGTCCGGGGCTGGGGCCAACGTCCTGACTTTC. Filled out from reference TRBV2 and TRBJ2-6, the complete variable domain reads EPEVTQTPSHQVTQMGQEVILRCVPISNHLYFYWYRQILGQKVEFLVSFYNNEISEKSEIFDDQFSVERPDGSNFTLKIRSTKLEDSAMYFCASTSGAGANVLTFGAGSRLTVL.

By its share, this clonotype is large. The chain uses TRBV12-3 or TRBV12-4 and TRBJ1-1, with TRBD1 identical over 7 bases. The CDR3 contains 13 residues. Trimming removed 6 bases from V and 4 bases from J; junction bases left unmatched: 5. The CDR3 DNA sequence: TGTGCCAGCAGAACGACAGGGCTCACTGAAGCTTTCTTT. Protein sequence: CASRTTGLTEAFF.

This clonotype ranks as large. The chain couples TRBV28 to TRBJ2-7; TRBD1 might be the D (5 bases). The germline CDR1 and CDR2 sequences are MDHEN and SYDVKM. The CDR3 loop spans 13 amino acids. V lost 5 bases, J lost 3 bases, and 11 bases lay in between. In DNA form, the CDR3 reads TGTGCCAGCAGTAAGGGGTCGAACTACGAGCAGTACTTC. Translating gives CASSKGSNYEQYF.

This clonotype is deemed medium-sized. The V and J genes are TRBV2 and TRBJ2-6; D may be TRBD2 (5 bases). The CDR3 spans 14 residues. The V gene's germline CDR1 is SNHLY and CDR2 FYNNEI. The V end lost 6 bases, the J end lost 2 bases, and 8 bases lay between the germline ends. CDR3 amino acids: CASRSGAGANVLTF. In DNA, the CDR3 is TGTGCCAGCAGGTCCGGGGCTGGGGCCAACGTCCTGACTTTC.

By frequency in the sample, this clonotype is medium-sized. In nucleotides, the CDR3 is TGTGCCAGCCTGTCGTTAAACTCCTACGAGCAGTACTTC. Amino acids: CASLSLNSYEQYF. V usage is TRBV6-1 and J usage is TRBJ2-7; D gene ambiguous. Trimming stripped 8 bases from V and 0 bases from J, with 11 bases between. The CDR3 covers 13 residues. From germline, CDR1 is MNHNS and CDR2 SASEGT.

By share, this clonotype ranks as medium-sized. This chain joins TRBV7-9 and TRBJ2-3; TRBD2 matches at 10 bases. With 5 bases clipped from V and 0 bases from J, the junction kept 5 bases outside the gene matches. The CDR3 sequence is 16 residues long. CDR1 and CDR2 (germline): SEHNR, FQNEAQ (reference sequence). The CDR3 coding sequence is TGTGCCAGCAGCCAACTAGCGGGGCTCAGCACAGATACGCAGTATTTT. This gives the protein CASSQLAGLSTDTQYF.

By sample fraction, this clonotype is large. The chain couples TRBV20-1 to TRBJ1-3, with D perhaps matching TRBD1 (6 bases). The germline V gene encodes CDR1 DFQATT and CDR2 SNEGSKA (reference sequence). V shed 0 bases and J shed 4 bases, with 16 bases lying between them. The CDR3 covers 16 residues. Here the CDR3 reads CSARDGHRVGGNTIYF. CDR3 DNA sequence: TGCAGTGCTAGAGATGGGCACAGGGTTGGAGGAAACACCATATATTTT.

By share, this clonotype counts as hyperexpanded. The chain employs TRBV3-1 and TRBJ2-1; D is undetermined. The CDR3 is 17 residues long. Per the germline V gene, CDR1 is LGHDT and CDR2 is YNNKEL (reference sequence). Trimming removed 2 bases at V and 4 bases at J, with 18 bases between. For the CDR3, the DNA is TGTGCCAGCAGCCAACTACCCCTGTGGCTTCAGTACAATGAGCAGTTCTTC. Protein product: CASSQLPLWLQYNEQFF.

In this sample, this clonotype is medium-sized. The V call is TRBV5-1, the J call TRBJ2-3; 14 nucleotides align to TRBD2. The CDR3 is 17 amino acids. Losses at the gene ends were 4 bases for V and 3 bases for J; bases not matched to a gene: 7. Germline V gives CDR1 SGHRS, CDR2 YFSETQ. CDR3 region: CASSAGLAGELTDTQYF. In nucleotides, the CDR3 is TGCGCCAGCAGCGCGGGACTAGCGGGAGAATTGACAGATACGCAGTATTTT.

In its sample, this clonotype ranks as medium-sized. The chain employs TRBV7-3 and TRBJ1-1, with 9 nucleotides matching TRBD1. Germline loops: CDR1 SGHTA, CDR2 FQGTGA. V was pared by 5 bases and J by 4 bases, with 8 bases of the junction left unmatched. This CDR3 comprises 15 residues. Here the CDR3 DNA reads TGTGCCAGCAGCGCCCAGGGACAGGGCATCACTGAAGCTTTCTTT. It yields the protein CASSAQGQGITEAFF.

Sample share makes this clonotype hyperexpanded. The chain links TRBV28 to TRBJ2-4; possibly TRBD1 for D (6 bases). The CDR3 is 14 residues long. V shed 4 bases and J shed 9 bases, with 16 bases lying between them. Germline loops: CDR1 MDHEN, CDR2 SYDVKM. CDR3 residues: CASSWARGVRIQYF. CDR3 coding DNA: TGTGCCAGCAGTTGGGCCAGGGGAGTGCGCATTCAGTACTTC.

This clonotype is categorized as medium-sized (0.01 to 0.1%). The chain uses TRBV29-1 and TRBJ2-3; TRBD2 matches 9 bases. The CDR3 sequence is 15 residues long. J was trimmed by 2 bases and V by 7 bases; bases with no gene match: 10. CDR1 SQVTM and CDR2 ANQGSEA come from the germline V gene. The DNA for the CDR3 is TGCAGCGCCCCGAAGGCGGGAGGGTACACAGATACGCAGTATTTT. It translates to CSAPKAGGYTDTQYF.

This clonotype is medium-sized within its sample. This chain links TRBV6-1 with TRBJ1-2; D not resolved. The germline gives CDR1 MNHNS, CDR2 SASEGT. The V end lost 6 bases, the J end lost 4 bases, and 12 bases lay between the germline ends. The CDR3 extends over 13 amino acids. The CDR3: CASSAAGSYGYTF. In DNA form, the CDR3 reads TGTGCCAGCAGCGCTGCTGGCTCCTATGGCTACACCTTC.

This clonotype qualifies as large (0.1 to 1%). The V gene is TRBV28, the J gene TRBJ1-1; tentative D call: TRBD1 (6 bases). Trimming stripped 4 bases from V and 11 bases from J, with 20 bases between. CDR3 length: 14 amino acids. The germline V gene encodes CDR1 MDHEN and CDR2 SYDVKM. CDR3 bases: TGTGCCAGCAGTTCCCCCGCGGGGGCTGGAAAGGCTTTCTTT. Its translation is CASSSPAGAGKAFF.

Judged by abundance, this clonotype is large. V is TRBV7-3 and J is TRBJ2-2; no firm D call. Trimming shortened V by 4 bases and J by 1 base, and 19 bases separated the two germline ends. The length of the CDR3 is 18 residues. Looked up from germline, CDR1 is SGHTA and CDR2 is FQGTGA. The CDR3, as DNA: TGTGCCAGCAGCTCCCAACCTCTTTCGCAGTTGAACACCGGGGAGCTGTTTTTT. Translation: CASSSQPLSQLNTGELFF.

This clonotype is deemed hyperexpanded. The J gene is TRBJ2-6, the V gene TRBV20-1, with TRBD1 matching over 9 bases. V shed 5 bases, J shed 3 bases, and the junction held 2 bases outside the gene matches. The V gene's germline CDR1 is DFQATT and CDR2 SNEGSKA (reference sequence). This CDR3 has 14 residues. The CDR3 DNA reads TGCAGTGCTTGGACAGGGGATGGGGCCAACGTCCTGACTTTC. Translated, it gives CSAWTGDGANVLTF.